One sample yielded the 21 T cell receptor beta chains listed below, sequenced in a study of shared clonotypes between healthy human individuals. Some clones are missing from TCRdb's copy, which holds only in-frame ones; the method was immunoSEQ multiplex PCR. The sample yields around 980,000 clones, about 84% seen once. The sample consisted of memory CD4+ T cells from PBMCs. Subset reported: CD45RA-negative fraction. Source of these receptors: a man aged 18 to 29 in good health. Some clones in this sample may be carry-over from other donors' samples.

The V gene is TRBV4-3, the J gene TRBJ2-1; D might be TRBD1 or TRBD2, each matching 5 bases. V lost 3 bases, J lost 9 bases, and 15 bases lay in between. There are 14 residues in the CDR3. Looked up from germline, CDR1 is LGHNA and CDR2 is YSLEER. CDR3 in amino acids: CASSHPGPWSEQFF. The CDR3 DNA reads as TGCGCCAGCAGCCACCCGGGACCGTGGAGTGAGCAGTTCTTC.

The V and J genes are TRBV25-1 and TRBJ2-1; 12 nucleotides line up with TRBD2. Unmatched junction bases numbered 11, after V lost 3 bases and J lost 8 bases. CDR1 is MGHDK, CDR2 SYGVNS, per germline. The CDR3 spans 17 residues. In nucleotides, the CDR3 is TGTGCCAGCAGTGAGCTTTGGACTAGCGGGACCGGGGATGAGCAGTTCTTC. Amino acid sequence: CASSELWTSGTGDEQFF.

The chain employs TRBV6-6 and TRBJ1-1; 7 bases are a match to TRBD1. Germline trimming cut 5 bases from V and 0 bases from J; bases unmatched to any gene: 3. The CDR3 covers 14 residues. The germline V gene encodes CDR1 MNHNY and CDR2 SVGAGI (reference sequence). As DNA, the CDR3 is TGTGCCAGCAGTCCGGGACAGATGAACACTGAAGCTTTCTTT. It specifies CASSPGQMNTEAFF.

The rearrangement links TRBV29-1 to TRBJ2-3; 11 nucleotides line up with TRBD2. In germline, CDR1 is SQVTM, CDR2 ANQGSEA. Germline trimming cut 4 bases from V and 3 bases from J; bases unmatched to any gene: 3. The CDR3 is made up of 14 amino acids. The CDR3: CSVVAGGQTDTQYF. The DNA for the CDR3 is TGCAGCGTTGTAGCGGGAGGGCAAACAGATACGCAGTATTTT.

The rearrangement links TRBV4-3 to TRBJ2-1; 9 bases fit TRBD1. The germline gives CDR1 LGHNA, CDR2 YSLEER. The CDR3 spans 15 residues. The V segment lost 4 bases and the J segment 7 bases; nucleotides outside the gene matches: 8. CDR3: CASSLETGGVNEQFF. The CDR3 nucleotides are TGCGCCAGCAGCCTCGAGACAGGGGGAGTTAATGAGCAGTTCTTC.

V is TRBV5-1 and J is TRBJ2-1, with 8 bases aligning to TRBD2. Germline CDR1 reads SGHRS; CDR2 reads YFSETQ. The ends lost 4 bases at V and 2 bases at J; junction bases unmatched: 5. The CDR3 is 15 amino acids. CDR3 DNA: TGCGCCAGCAGCCCTACGGGACTAGCCTACAATGAGCAGTTCTTC. Translation: CASSPTGLAYNEQFF.

This sequence joins TRBV28 and TRBJ1-1; TRBD1 might be the D (6 bases). This CDR3 has 13 amino acids. CDR1 MDHEN and CDR2 SYDVKM come from the germline V gene. V gave up 5 bases and J gave up 5 bases, with 12 bases separating them. The CDR3 nucleotides read TGTGCCAGCAGTGGGGGGCTGGGGACTGAAGCTTTCTTT. Protein product: CASSGGLGTEAFF.

The V call is TRBV6-5, the J call TRBJ2-2; D may be TRBD1 (5 bases). Germline V gene data show CDR1 as MNHEY and CDR2 as SVGAGI. The CDR3 loop spans 13 amino acids. Trimming left V 5 bases short and J 4 bases short, with 8 bases between. The CDR3, as DNA: TGTGCCAGCAGTAGCCAGGGCACCGGGGAGCTGTTTTTT. This sequence encodes CASSSQGTGELFF.

The chain couples TRBV10-3 to TRBJ2-2; 8 bases fit TRBD2. CDR1 is ENHRY, CDR2 SYGVKD, per germline. V lost 0 bases, J lost 6 bases, and 6 bases stayed unmatched. The CDR3 is made up of 16 amino acids. Here the CDR3 DNA reads TGTGCCATCAGTGAGTCCAGCGGGGGTAACGCCGGGGAGCTGTTTTTT. It yields the protein CAISESSGGNAGELFF.

The V call is TRBV5-1, the J call TRBJ2-3, with 11 bases fitting TRBD2. In germline, CDR1 is SGHRS, CDR2 YFSETQ. Germline trimming cut 5 bases from V and 4 bases from J; bases unmatched to any gene: 6. This CDR3 has 15 residues. CDR3 residues: CASRDSGRDADTQYF. CDR3 bases: TGCGCCAGCAGGGATAGCGGGAGGGATGCAGATACGCAGTATTTT.

This clone was recorded once. The chain couples TRBV27 to TRBJ1-5, with D possibly being TRBD1 (6 bases). Germline V lookup: CDR1 MNHEY, CDR2 SMNVEV (reference sequence). V was shortened by 3 bases and J by 3 bases, with 12 bases between the two germline ends. The CDR3 covers 15 residues. DNA of the CDR3: TGTGCCAGCAGTTTTGGGGGGGCGGACAATCAGCCCCAGCATTTT. Translating gives CASSFGGADNQPQHF.

With respect to this clone: The same CDR3 is also encoded by other DNA sequences in this sample. V and J are TRBV2 and TRBJ1-2; D might be TRBD1 (5 bases). This CDR3 contains 14 residues. Germline V gene sequence: CDR1 SNHLY, CDR2 FYNNEI. V lost 4 bases and J lost 0, with 9 bases in between. The CDR3 protein is CASSAQGANYGYTF. CDR3 nucleotide sequence: TGTGCCAGCAGTGCCCAGGGAGCTAACTATGGCTACACCTTC.

V usage is TRBV6-1 and J usage is TRBJ2-4, with D hard to call. Germline V gene sequence: CDR1 MNHNS, CDR2 SASEGT. This CDR3 spans 12 amino acids. The V end lost 7 bases, the J end lost 6 bases, and 10 bases lay between the germline ends. CDR3 region: CASKPDGNIQYF. CDR3 DNA sequence: TGTGCCAGCAAACCGGACGGAAACATTCAGTACTTC.

This chain joins TRBV4-1 and TRBJ1-1; 8 bases map to TRBD1. The CDR3 consists of 17 residues. Unmatched junction bases numbered 10, after V lost 1 base and J lost 3 bases. The germline V gene encodes CDR1 MGHRA and CDR2 YSYEKL. The CDR3 spells CASSQGGRGRLDTEAFF. As DNA, the CDR3 is TGCGCCAGCAGCCAAGGTGGCAGGGGGCGTTTGGACACTGAAGCTTTCTTT.

The chain uses TRBV10-2 and TRBJ1-5; TRBD1 matches 8 bases. The CDR3 has 14 residues. Germline CDR1 and CDR2: WSHSY and SAAADI. Trimming removed 6 bases from V and 4 bases from J; junction bases left unmatched: 5. Here the CDR3 reads CASSGQGGNQPQHF. CDR3 in DNA: TGCGCCAGCAGCGGACAGGGTGGGAATCAGCCCCAGCATTTT.

In the case of this clone: This CDR3 is also generated by other DNA sequences in the sample. V is TRBV2 and J is TRBJ1-2; D remains ambiguous. CDR3 length equals 12 residues. V lost 6 bases and J 8 bases, leaving 13 bases between the germline ends. Germline V gene data show CDR1 as SNHLY and CDR2 as FYNNEI. The CDR3 nucleotides read TGTGCCAGCAGCGTCGCGGGGAAAGGCTACACCTTC. As protein: CASSVAGKGYTF.

J is TRBJ2-7 and V is TRBV6-1; D tentatively fits TRBD1 or TRBD2 (5 bases each). The CDR3 runs 14 residues. The V end lost 8 bases, the J end lost 3 bases, and 17 bases lay between the germline ends. CDR1 is MNHNS, CDR2 SASEGT, per germline. For the CDR3, the DNA is TGTGCCAGCGTAAGGGGACGAGGAATCTACGAGCAGTACTTC. Translated, it gives CASVRGRGIYEQYF.

The V and J genes are TRBV19 and TRBJ1-5; 9 bases line up with TRBD1. The length of the CDR3 is 17 residues. CDR1 and CDR2 (germline): LNHDA, SQIVND (reference sequence). The V gene end was trimmed by 3 bases and the J gene end by 3 bases; junction bases not matched to a gene: 9. Here the CDR3 reads CASSIGMGTGPNQPQHF. In nucleotides, the CDR3 is TGTGCCAGTAGTATCGGGATGGGGACAGGGCCCAATCAGCCCCAGCATTTT. Using reference TRBV19 and TRBJ1-5 for the parts outside the CDR3, the full variable domain is DGGITQSPKYLFRKEGQNVTLSCEQNLNHDAMYWYRQDPGQGLRLIYYSQIVNDFQKGDIAEGYSVSREKKESFPLTVTSAQKNPTAFYLCASSIGMGTGPNQPQHFGDGTRLSIL.

The chain has TRBV6-6 and TRBJ1-6, with a possible D match to TRBD1 (5 bases). The CDR3 has 15 residues. Germline V gives CDR1 MNHNY, CDR2 SVGAGI (reference sequence). Trimming removed 4 bases from V and 5 bases from J, with 12 bases in between. CDR3 DNA: TGTGCCAGCAGTTTGTCCGGGACGGATAATTCACCCCTCCACTTT. Protein sequence: CASSLSGTDNSPLHF.

In its sample, this clone was seen a few times. The rearrangement joins TRBV30 to TRBJ1-5, with 11 bases fitting TRBD1. Germline values: CDR1 GTSNPN, CDR2 SVGIG (reference sequence). Germline trimming cut 5 bases from V and 7 bases from J; bases unmatched to any gene: 7. The length of the CDR3 is 14 residues. CDR3 in amino acids: CAWGGQGAKQPQHF. The CDR3 DNA is TGTGCCTGGGGCGGACAGGGGGCAAAGCAGCCCCAGCATTTT.

This clone appeared a few times. The chain employs TRBV7-9 and TRBJ2-1, with TRBD2 matching over 14 bases. This CDR3 is built from 17 residues. Germline CDR1 is SEHNR and CDR2 is FQNEAQ (reference sequence). Trimming took 0 bases from V and 3 from J; bases not matched to a gene: 1. CDR3: CASSLAGTSGSYNEQFF. The CDR3 bases are TGTGCCAGCAGCTTAGCGGGGACTAGCGGGAGCTACAATGAGCAGTTCTTC.